Each of the 9 T cell receptor beta chains below was sequenced from the same sample in a study of shared clonotypes between healthy human individuals. Method: immunoSEQ multiplex PCR; TCRdb's copy keeps in-frame clones and lacks some. The profile covers about 600,000 clones, with around 97% appearing a single time and around 0.06% taken by the ten largest. The sequencing input was naive CD4+ T cells sorted from blood. Subset reported: CD45RA+ positively selected. The receptors derive from a woman aged 25 to 39 in good health.

V usage is TRBV5-4 and J usage is TRBJ2-7, with TRBD1 matching over 8 bases. Germline values: CDR1 SGHNT, CDR2 YYREEE (reference sequence). There are 15 residues in the CDR3. The junction had 8 bases not matched to a gene; V was cut back by 4 bases and J by 2 bases. This CDR3 is CASSLGQGRTYEQYF. Written as DNA, the CDR3 is TGTGCCAGCAGCCTAGGACAGGGTAGGACCTACGAGCAGTACTTC.

The rearrangement joins TRBV2 to TRBJ2-7, with 7 nucleotides matching TRBD1. V trimming: 9 bases; J trimming: 3 bases; junction bases outside the gene matches: 11. CDR3 length equals 14 residues. Germline CDR1 is SNHLY and CDR2 is FYNNEI. The CDR3: CASTRGDRDYEQYF. DNA for the CDR3: TGTGCCAGTACCCGTGGGGACAGAGACTACGAGCAGTACTTC.

This rearrangement joins TRBV7-2 to TRBJ2-1; D ambiguous. Germline assignment: CDR1 SGHTA and CDR2 FQGNSA. V shed 1 base and J shed 9 bases, with 10 bases lying between them. The CDR3 contains 13 residues. DNA of the CDR3: TGTGCCAGCAGCTTAGGCCTTCTATTTGAGCAGTTCTTC. It yields the protein CASSLGLLFEQFF.

The chain is built from TRBV5-6 and TRBJ1-1; D is undetermined. Deletions cut 6 bases from V and 4 bases from J, with 19 bases between. This CDR3 has 15 amino acids. From germline, CDR1 is SGHDT and CDR2 YYEEEE. CDR3 nucleotide sequence: TGTGCCAGCAACCTGGTAGGTGCCGCGCGCACTGAAGCTTTCTTT. Amino acid sequence: CASNLVGAARTEAFF.

The rearrangement links TRBV30 to TRBJ1-2; D remains ambiguous. The V and J ends lost 0 bases and 6 bases respectively, with 5 bases between them. The CDR3 loop spans 11 amino acids. Per the germline V gene, CDR1 is GTSNPN and CDR2 is SVGIG (reference sequence). The CDR3 sequence: CAWSVGNGYTF. CDR3 nucleotide sequence: TGTGCCTGGAGTGTCGGAAATGGCTACACCTTC.

The chain has TRBV6-5 and TRBJ1-4; weak D call: TRBD1 (6 bases). The CDR3 contains 14 residues. V was pared by 4 bases and J by 8 bases, with 14 bases between. Germline CDR1 is MNHEY and CDR2 is SVGAGI. DNA for the CDR3: TGTGCCAGCAGTTTGTCCGGGGGCGCGGAAAAACTGTTTTTT. Protein product: CASSLSGGAEKLFF.

The V gene is TRBV15, the J gene TRBJ2-7, with 10 bases that match TRBD2. Trimming removed 1 base from V and 7 bases from J; junction bases left unmatched: 1. Germline V gives CDR1 LNHNV, CDR2 YYDKDF (reference sequence). This CDR3 has 13 residues. CDR3 in amino acids: CATSRVLAGEQYF. Here the CDR3 DNA reads TGTGCCACCAGCAGAGTACTAGCGGGGGAGCAGTACTTC. Filled out from reference TRBV15 and TRBJ2-7, the complete variable domain reads DAMVIQNPRYQVTQFGKPVTLSCSQTLNHNVMYWYQQKSSQAPKLLFHYYDKDFNNEADTPDNFQSRRPNTSFCFLDIRSPGLGDTAMYLCATSRVLAGEQYFGPGTRLTVT.

V is TRBV28 and J is TRBJ1-6; D is uncertain. The CDR3 contains 13 residues. Trimming cost V 5 bases and J 11 bases, with 13 bases left between them. Looked up from germline, CDR1 is MDHEN and CDR2 is SYDVKM. In nucleotides, the CDR3 is TGTGCCAGCAGTGTCCCCGGGAATCCACCCCTCCACTTT. It translates to CASSVPGNPPLHF. Full variable domain (remainder filled in from reference TRBV28 and TRBJ1-6): DVKVTQSSRYLVKRTGEKVFLECVQDMDHENMFWYRQDPGLGLRLIYFSYDVKMKEKGDIPEGYSVSREKKERFSLILESASTNQTSMYLCASSVPGNPPLHFGNGTRLTVT.

CDR3 DNA sequence: TGTGCCAGTGAGGGGAACACCATATATTTT. Translation: CASEGNTIYF. The gene calls are TRBV6-6 and TRBJ1-3; possible D gene TRBD1, 5 bases. CDR3 length: 10 amino acids. Germline V gives CDR1 MNHNY, CDR2 SVGAGI (reference sequence). Trimming removed 9 bases from V and 7 bases from J, with 7 bases in between.